The 7 T cell receptor beta chains in this list originate from one sample, sequenced in a study of T cell responses to AZD1222 COVID-19 vaccine. The repertoire was sequenced with immunoSEQ multiplex PCR; TCRdb's copy has only in-frame clones and lacks some. The repertoire consists of tens of thousands of clones, with approximately 88% occurring once and the leading ten covering roughly 2.7%. This specimen was peripheral blood, taken 28 days after the second AZD1222 dose. These receptors were taken from an adult who received the AZD1222 COVID-19 vaccine.

The V gene is TRBV28, the J gene TRBJ2-3; 12 nucleotides match TRBD2. V dropped 7 bases and J dropped 0; count of bases not matched to a gene: 11. Germline CDR1 reads MDHEN; CDR2 reads SYDVKM. The CDR3 length is 18 residues. CDR3 sequence reads: CASTPGLAGSSSTDTQYF. The DNA of the CDR3 is TGTGCCAGCACCCCGGGACTAGCGGGCTCTTCTAGCACAGATACGCAGTATTTT.

This clone was detected only a few times. V usage is TRBV6-5 and J usage is TRBJ2-4; D is perhaps TRBD1 (5 bases). CDR1 MNHEY and CDR2 SVGAGI come from the germline V gene. This CDR3 comprises 14 residues. Trimming took off 7 bases at V and 5 bases at J, with 15 bases between the two ends. CDR3: CASNGRGSENIQYF. DNA for the CDR3: TGTGCCAGCAATGGTAGGGGTTCTGAAAACATTCAGTACTTC.

The chain couples TRBV10-1 to TRBJ2-6; D uncertain. Trimming cost V 5 bases and J 4 bases, with 3 bases left between them. Germline V gives CDR1 WNHNN, CDR2 SYGVQD (reference sequence). The CDR3 is 12 amino acids. CDR3 DNA sequence: TGCGCCAGCAGTCCCGGGGCCAACGTCCTGACTTTC. Its translation: CASSPGANVLTF.

The chain recombines TRBV20-1 with TRBJ2-1; 11 bases fit TRBD2. CDR1 and CDR2 from the germline V gene are DFQATT and SNEGSKA (reference sequence). V was clipped by 3 bases and J by 4 bases; unmatched bases: 8. This CDR3 has 16 residues. The CDR3 sequence: CSASGAGTSGYNEQFF. For the CDR3, the DNA is TGCAGTGCTAGTGGGGCCGGGACTAGCGGTTACAATGAGCAGTTCTTC.

The J gene is TRBJ2-3, the V gene TRBV5-1; TRBD2 aligns across 7 bases. CDR1 is SGHRS, CDR2 YFSETQ, per germline. The J segment lost 3 bases and the V segment lost 3 bases, leaving 4 bases of the junction unmatched. The CDR3 extends over 14 amino acids. The CDR3 DNA is TGCGCCAGCAGCTCGGGGAGGGGTACAGATACGCAGTATTTT. Residues: CASSSGRGTDTQYF.

This clone was picked up one time. The V gene is TRBV6-1, the J gene TRBJ2-7; no clear D gene. V lost 3 bases and J lost 0, with 12 bases in between. The CDR3 runs 15 residues. Germline CDR1 and CDR2: MNHNS and SASEGT. CDR3 amino acids: CASSELPGSSYEQYF. DNA for the CDR3: TGTGCCAGCAGTGAGCTCCCGGGTAGCTCCTACGAGCAGTACTTC.

The V and J genes are TRBV28 and TRBJ2-3, with 8 bases matching TRBD1. The CDR3 has 15 amino acids. Germline V gene sequence: CDR1 MDHEN, CDR2 SYDVKM. Trimming cost V 3 bases and J 4 bases; bases outside gene matches: 6. The CDR3 nucleotides are TGTGCCAGCAGTTTCAAACAGGGGGTGTCAGATACGCAGTATTTT. This encodes CASSFKQGVSDTQYF.